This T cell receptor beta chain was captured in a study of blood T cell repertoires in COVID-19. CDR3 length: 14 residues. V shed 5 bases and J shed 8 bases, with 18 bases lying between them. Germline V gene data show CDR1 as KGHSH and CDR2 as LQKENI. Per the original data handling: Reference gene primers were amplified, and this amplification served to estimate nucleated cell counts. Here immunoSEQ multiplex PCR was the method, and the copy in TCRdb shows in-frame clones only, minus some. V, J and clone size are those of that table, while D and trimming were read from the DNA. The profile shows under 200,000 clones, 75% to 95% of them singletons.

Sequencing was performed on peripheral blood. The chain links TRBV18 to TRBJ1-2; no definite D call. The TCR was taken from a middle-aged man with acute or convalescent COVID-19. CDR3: CASSTKPDIGGYTF. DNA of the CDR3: TGTGCCAGCTCAACCAAGCCAGACATAGGAGGCTACACCTTC.